This T cell receptor (beta chain) was identified during a study of cytomegalovirus exposure and HLA in healthy donors. General study results and limits: Most TCR sequences were rare, but some public TCRs occurred in many donors. First-cohort TCR clusters were later found to tend to co-occur in the 90 to 150 validation repertoires. Cytomegalovirus-associated TCR beta chains were listed, numbering 150 to 200.

To note about this clone: Its antigen is still unknown.

Repertoires were generated with immunoSEQ multiplex PCR, while TCRdb's copy carries only in-frame clones and drops some. The table has some 98,000 clones, around 85% seen once. V was shortened by 2 bases and J by 0 bases, with 11 bases between the two germline ends. This CDR3 has 16 amino acids. The sample was PBMCs. This sequence joins TRBV23-1 and TRBJ1-5; D gene uncertain. TRBV23-1 is given ORF status, its function remaining uncertain. The TCR sequence derives from a woman in her twenties or thirties in good health and CMV-seronegative. CDR3 sequence (DNA): TGCGCCAGCAGTCAACCGAGGGTCGTTAGCAATCAGCCCCAGCATTTT. Translating gives CASSQPRVVSNQPQHF.